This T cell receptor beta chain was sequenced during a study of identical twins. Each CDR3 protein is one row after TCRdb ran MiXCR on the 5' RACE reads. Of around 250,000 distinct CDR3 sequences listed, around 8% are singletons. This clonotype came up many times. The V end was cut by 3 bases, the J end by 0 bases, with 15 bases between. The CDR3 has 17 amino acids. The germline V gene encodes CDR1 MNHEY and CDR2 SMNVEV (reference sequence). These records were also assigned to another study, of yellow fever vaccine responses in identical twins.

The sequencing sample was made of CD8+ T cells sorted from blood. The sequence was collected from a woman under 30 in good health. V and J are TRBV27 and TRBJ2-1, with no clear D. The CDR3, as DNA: TGTGCCAGCAGTTTCTACGCTGCCTCGAGCTCCTACAATGAGCAGTTCTTC. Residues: CASSFYAASSSYNEQFF.